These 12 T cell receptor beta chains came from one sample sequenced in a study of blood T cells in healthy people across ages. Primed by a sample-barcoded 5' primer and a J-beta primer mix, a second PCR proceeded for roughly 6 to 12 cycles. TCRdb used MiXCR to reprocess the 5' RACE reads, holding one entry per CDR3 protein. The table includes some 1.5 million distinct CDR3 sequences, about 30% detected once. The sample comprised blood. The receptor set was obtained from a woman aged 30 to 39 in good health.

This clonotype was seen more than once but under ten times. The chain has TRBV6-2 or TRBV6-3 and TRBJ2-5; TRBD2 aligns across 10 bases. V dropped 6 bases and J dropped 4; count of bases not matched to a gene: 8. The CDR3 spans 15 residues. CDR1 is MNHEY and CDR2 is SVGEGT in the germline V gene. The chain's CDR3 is CASSQTRTSGETQYF. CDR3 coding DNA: TGTGCCAGCAGCCAAACCCGGACTAGCGGAGAGACCCAGTACTTC.

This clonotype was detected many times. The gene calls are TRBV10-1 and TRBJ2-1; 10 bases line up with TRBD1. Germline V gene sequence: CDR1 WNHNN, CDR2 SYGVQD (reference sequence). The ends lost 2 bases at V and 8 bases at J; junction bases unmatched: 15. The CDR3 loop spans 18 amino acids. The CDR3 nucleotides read TGCGCCAGCAGTGAGGATAAAATTACCGGGACAGGGGTTTATGAGCAGTTCTTC. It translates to CASSEDKITGTGVYEQFF.

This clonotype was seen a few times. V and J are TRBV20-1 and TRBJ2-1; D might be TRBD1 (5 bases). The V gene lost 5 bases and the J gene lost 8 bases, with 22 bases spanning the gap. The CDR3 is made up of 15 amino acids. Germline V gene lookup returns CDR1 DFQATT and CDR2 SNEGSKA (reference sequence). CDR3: CSAAGQNERGDEQFF. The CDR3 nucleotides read TGCAGTGCTGCAGGACAAAATGAACGCGGCGATGAGCAGTTCTTC.

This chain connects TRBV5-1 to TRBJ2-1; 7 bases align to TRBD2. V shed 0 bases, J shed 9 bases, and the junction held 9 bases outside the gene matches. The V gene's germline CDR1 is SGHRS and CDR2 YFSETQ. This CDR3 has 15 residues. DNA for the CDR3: TGCGCCAGCAGCTTGGGGTCAACATGGGGGGGTGAGCAGTTCTTC. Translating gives CASSLGSTWGGEQFF.

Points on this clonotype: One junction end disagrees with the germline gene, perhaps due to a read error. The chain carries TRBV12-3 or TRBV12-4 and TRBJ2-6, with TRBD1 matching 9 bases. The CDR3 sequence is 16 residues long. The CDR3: CASSPGQGSGADVLTF. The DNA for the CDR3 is TGTGCCAGCAGTCCGGGACAGGGATCTGGGGCCGACGTCCTGACTTTC.

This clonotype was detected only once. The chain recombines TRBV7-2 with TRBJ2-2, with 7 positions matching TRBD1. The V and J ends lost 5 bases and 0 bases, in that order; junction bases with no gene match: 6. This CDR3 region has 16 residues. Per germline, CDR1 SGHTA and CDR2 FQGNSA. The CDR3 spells CASSLQTGANTGELFF. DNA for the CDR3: TGTGCCAGCAGCCTCCAAACAGGGGCGAACACCGGGGAGCTGTTTTTT.

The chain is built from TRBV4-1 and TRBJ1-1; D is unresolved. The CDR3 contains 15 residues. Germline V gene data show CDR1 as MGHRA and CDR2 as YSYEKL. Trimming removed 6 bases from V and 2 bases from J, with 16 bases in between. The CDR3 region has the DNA TGCGCCAGCAGGAACCCCTTTGGAGGAAACACTGAAGCTTTCTTT. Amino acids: CASRNPFGGNTEAFF.

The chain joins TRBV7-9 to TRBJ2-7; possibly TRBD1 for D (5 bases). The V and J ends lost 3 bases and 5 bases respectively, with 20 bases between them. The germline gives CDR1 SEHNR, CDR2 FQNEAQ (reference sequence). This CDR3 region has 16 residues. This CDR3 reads CASSFSFRGAIDEQYF. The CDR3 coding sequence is TGTGCCAGCAGCTTCAGTTTTCGTGGGGCCATTGACGAGCAGTACTTC.

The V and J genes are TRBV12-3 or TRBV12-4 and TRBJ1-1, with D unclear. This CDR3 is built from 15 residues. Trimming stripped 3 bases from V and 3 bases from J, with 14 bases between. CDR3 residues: CASSFGGIRHTEAFF. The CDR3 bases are TGTGCCAGCAGTTTCGGCGGAATCCGGCACACTGAAGCTTTCTTT.

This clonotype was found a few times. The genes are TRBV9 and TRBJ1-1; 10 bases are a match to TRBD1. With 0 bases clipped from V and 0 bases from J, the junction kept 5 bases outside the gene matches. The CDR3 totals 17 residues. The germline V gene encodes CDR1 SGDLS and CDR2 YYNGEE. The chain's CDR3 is CASSVEPGQGMNTEAFF. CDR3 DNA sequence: TGTGCCAGCAGCGTAGAACCGGGACAGGGGATGAACACTGAAGCTTTCTTT.

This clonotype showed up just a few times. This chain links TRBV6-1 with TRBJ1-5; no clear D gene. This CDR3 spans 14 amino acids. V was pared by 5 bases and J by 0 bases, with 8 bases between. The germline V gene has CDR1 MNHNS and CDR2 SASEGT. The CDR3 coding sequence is TGTGCCAGCAGTTGGGTTAATAGCAATCAGCCCCAGCATTTT. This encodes CASSWVNSNQPQHF.

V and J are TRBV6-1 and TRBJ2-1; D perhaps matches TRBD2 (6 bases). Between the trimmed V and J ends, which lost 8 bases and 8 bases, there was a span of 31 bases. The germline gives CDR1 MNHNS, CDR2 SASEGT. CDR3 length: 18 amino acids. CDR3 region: CASSPRSGDQDSFYEQFF. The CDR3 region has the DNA TGTGCCAGCTCGCCCCGGTCGGGGGACCAAGACTCGTTCTATGAGCAGTTCTTC.